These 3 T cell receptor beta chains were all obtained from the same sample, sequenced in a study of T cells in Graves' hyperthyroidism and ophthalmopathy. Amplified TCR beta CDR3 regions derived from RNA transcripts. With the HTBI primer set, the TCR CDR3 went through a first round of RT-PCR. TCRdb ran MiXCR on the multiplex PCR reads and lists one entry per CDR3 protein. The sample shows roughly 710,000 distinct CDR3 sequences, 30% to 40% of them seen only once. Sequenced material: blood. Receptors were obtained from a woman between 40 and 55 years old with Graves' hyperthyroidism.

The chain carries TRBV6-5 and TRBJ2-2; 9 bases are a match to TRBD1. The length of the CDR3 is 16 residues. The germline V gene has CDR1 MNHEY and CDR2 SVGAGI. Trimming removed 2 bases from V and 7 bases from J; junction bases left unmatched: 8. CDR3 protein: CASSYGGQGRIGELFF. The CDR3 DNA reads TGTGCCAGCAGTTACGGGGGACAGGGAAGAATCGGGGAGCTGTTTTTT.

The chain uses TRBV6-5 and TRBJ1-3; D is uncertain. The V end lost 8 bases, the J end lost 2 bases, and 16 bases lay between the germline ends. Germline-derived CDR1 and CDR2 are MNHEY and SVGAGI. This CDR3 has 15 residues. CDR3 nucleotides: TGTGCCAGCCACGGCGCGGGTCCTACTGGAAACACCATATATTTT. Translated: CASHGAGPTGNTIYF.

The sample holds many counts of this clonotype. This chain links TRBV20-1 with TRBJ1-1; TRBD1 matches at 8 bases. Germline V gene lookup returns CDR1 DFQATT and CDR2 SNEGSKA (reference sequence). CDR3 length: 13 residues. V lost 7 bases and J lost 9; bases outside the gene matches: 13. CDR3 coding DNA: TGCAGTGTCCCCTCTGGGACAGGATCCAAAGCTTTCTTT. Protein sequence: CSVPSGTGSKAFF.